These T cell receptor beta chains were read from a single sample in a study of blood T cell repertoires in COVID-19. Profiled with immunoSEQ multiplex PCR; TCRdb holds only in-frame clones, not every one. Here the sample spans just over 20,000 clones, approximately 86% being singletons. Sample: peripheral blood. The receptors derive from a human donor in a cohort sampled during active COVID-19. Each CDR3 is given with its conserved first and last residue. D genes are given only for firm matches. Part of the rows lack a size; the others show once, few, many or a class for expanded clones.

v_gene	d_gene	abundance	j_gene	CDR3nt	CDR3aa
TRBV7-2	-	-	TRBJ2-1	TGTGCCAGCAGCTTAATCGGGAGCGCACGGGATGAGCAGTTCTTC	CASSLIGSARDEQFF
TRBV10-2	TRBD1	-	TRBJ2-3	TGCGCCAGCGGAGGCATATTGGACAGGGGGCGTGATACGCAGTATTTT	CASGGILDRGRDTQYF
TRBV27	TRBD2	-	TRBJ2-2	TGTGCCAGCAGTTTATGGGGACTAGCGGGAGGGGTCGGGGAGCTGTTTTTT	CASSLWGLAGGVGELFF
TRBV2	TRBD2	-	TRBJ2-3	TGTGCCAGCAGTGGGGCGGGAGAAACCACAGATACGCAGTATTTT	CASSGAGETTDTQYF
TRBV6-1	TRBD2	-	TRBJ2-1	TGTGCCAGCAGTGACGGGCTAGCGGGTTGGTACAATGAGCAGTTCTTC	CASSDGLAGWYNEQFF
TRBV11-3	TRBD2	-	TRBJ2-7	TGTGCCAGCAGCTTACAATTAGCGGGACTAACCGAGCAGTACTTC	CASSLQLAGLTEQYF
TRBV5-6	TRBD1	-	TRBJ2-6	TGTGCCAGCAGCTGGGGGACAGGGGGCTCTGGGGCCAACGTCCTGACTTTC	CASSWGTGGSGANVLTF
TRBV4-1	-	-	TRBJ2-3	TGCGCCAGCAGCCCCAGCGGGCTCACAGATACGCAGTATTTT	CASSPSGLTDTQYF
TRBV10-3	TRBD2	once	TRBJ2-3	TGTGCCTTGTGGACTAGCGGGAGTGTAGATACGCAGTATTTT	CALWTSGSVDTQYF
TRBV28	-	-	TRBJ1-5	TGTGCCAGCAGTTTGAGGGTCTCCCACCAGCCCCAGCATTTT	CASSLRVSHQPQHF
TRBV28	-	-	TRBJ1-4	TGTGCCAGCAGTTTACCGGGGGGGAATGAAAAACTGTTTTTT	CASSLPGGNEKLFF
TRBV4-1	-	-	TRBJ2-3	TGCGCCAGCAGCCAAGGACTGGGAGATACGCAGTATTTT	CASSQGLGDTQYF
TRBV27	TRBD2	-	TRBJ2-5	TGTGCCAGCAGTTATAGCGGGAGTATGTCGGAAGAGACCCAGTACTTC	CASSYSGSMSEETQYF
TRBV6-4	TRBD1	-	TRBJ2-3	TGTGCCAGCAGTGACTCCGGGACAGGGGTAGATACGCAGTATTTT	CASSDSGTGVDTQYF
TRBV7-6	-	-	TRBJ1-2	TGTGCCAGCAGCTCAGGGTTAGGCTACACCTTC	CASSSGLGYTF
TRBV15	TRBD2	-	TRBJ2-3	TGTGCCACCAGCGGGGGCGGGACTAGCTATACGCAGTATTTT	CATSGGGTSYTQYF
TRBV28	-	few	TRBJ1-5	TGTGCCAGCAGTTTAGTAGGCGACCTGGAGCCCAATCAGCCCCAGCATTTT	CASSLVGDLEPNQPQHF
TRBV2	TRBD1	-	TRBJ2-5	TGTGCCAGCAGTTTGGTTCAGGGGGCGAAGGAGACCCAGTACTTC	CASSLVQGAKETQYF
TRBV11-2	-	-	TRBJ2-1	TGTGCCAGCAGCTCAGGGGGCCTAGCGGGATACAATGAGCAGTTCTTC	CASSSGGLAGYNEQFF
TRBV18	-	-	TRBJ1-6	TGTGCCAGCTCACCAGAAGTTTTGGGGGGAATCTATAATTCACCCCTCCACTTT	CASSPEVLGGIYNSPLHF
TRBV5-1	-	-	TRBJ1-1	TGCGCCAGCAGCACCGGCCAGGGAAACACTGAAGCTTTCTTT	CASSTGQGNTEAFF
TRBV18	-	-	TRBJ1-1	TGTGCCAGCTCACCACCCACAGGGTGGACTGAAGCTTTCTTT	CASSPPTGWTEAFF
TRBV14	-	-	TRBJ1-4	TGTGCCAGCAGCCAAGGCATCGGGGGTACAACTAATGAAAAACTGTTTTTT	CASSQGIGGTTNEKLFF
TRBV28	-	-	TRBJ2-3	TGTGCCAGCAGTTTACTTGAGGGAGAGGGAACGCAGTATTTT	CASSLLEGEGTQYF
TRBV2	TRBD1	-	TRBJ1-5	TGTGCCAGCAGTGGGGGGACAGGGGGTAACAATCAGCCCCAGCATTTT	CASSGGTGGNNQPQHF
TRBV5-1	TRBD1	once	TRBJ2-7	TGCGCCAGCAGCTCAACAGGGGGATGGTCCTACGAGCAGTACTTC	CASSSTGGWSYEQYF
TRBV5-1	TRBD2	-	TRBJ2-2	TGCGCCAGCAGCACTAGCGGGAGAAACACCGGGGAGCTGTTTTTT	CASSTSGRNTGELFF
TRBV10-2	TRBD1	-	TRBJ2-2	TGCGCCAGCAGTGGGACAGGGGACACCGGGGAGCTGTTTTTT	CASSGTGDTGELFF
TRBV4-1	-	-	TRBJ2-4	TGCGCCAGCAGCCAACAGGGCGACAAAAACATTCAGTACTTC	CASSQQGDKNIQYF
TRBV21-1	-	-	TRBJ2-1	TGTGCCAGCAGCGTTTTTGCGGGAGTATTATTTTATGAGCAGTTCTTC	CASSVFAGVLFYEQFF
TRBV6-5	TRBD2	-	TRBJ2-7	TGTGCCAGCAGTTACTCGGGACTAGCGGGAGACGAGCAGTACTTC	CASSYSGLAGDEQYF
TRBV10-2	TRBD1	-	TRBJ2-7	TGCGCCAGCGGGGACAGGGAGAGTTTCGCCCCCTACGAGCAGTACTTC	CASGDRESFAPYEQYF
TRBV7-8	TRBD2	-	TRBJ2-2	TGTGCCAGCAGTTTTCCCGGGACTAGCGGGTTCCGGGAGCTGTTTTTT	CASSFPGTSGFRELFF
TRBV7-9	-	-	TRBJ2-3	TGTGCCAGCAGCCCGAAGCGACGAATTGGCACAGATACGCAGTATTTT	CASSPKRRIGTDTQYF
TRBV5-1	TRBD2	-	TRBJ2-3	TGCGCCAGCAGCTTTCCCCCCCTAGCGGGAGGAGGTCTAGCTGAGGATACGCAGTATTTT	CASSFPPLAGGGLAEDTQYF
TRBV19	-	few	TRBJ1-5	TGTGCCAGTAGTATAGCAGGCGGGGCAGGGAGCAATCAGCCCCAGCATTTT	CASSIAGGAGSNQPQHF
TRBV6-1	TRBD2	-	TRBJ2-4	TGTGCCAGCAGTGAAGAACGGGGGGTTGGGGCCGGCAACATTCAGTACTTC	CASSEERGVGAGNIQYF
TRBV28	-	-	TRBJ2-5	TGTGCCAGCAGCCCGGGGGTAGTCGAGGGTTGGACCCAGTACTTC	CASSPGVVEGWTQYF
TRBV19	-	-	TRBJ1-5	TGTGCCAGTAGTACCGGACAAAATAGCAATCAGCCCCAGCATTTT	CASSTGQNSNQPQHF
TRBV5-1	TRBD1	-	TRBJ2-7	TGCGCCAGCAGCTTTGGGACAGGGCCAACCTACGAGCAGTACTTC	CASSFGTGPTYEQYF